The 20 T cell receptor beta chains below all came from one sample that was sequenced in a study of T-cell reconstitution after alpha-beta-depleted transplantation in children. For TCRbeta, the library was prepared with unique molecular identifiers. Each CDR3 protein is one row after TCRdb ran MiXCR on the PCR reads. The sample includes about 110,000 distinct CDR3 sequences, around 6.4% of them seen just once. The sequencing used PBMCs, mostly from graft donor cells, collected 360 days after TCRalphabeta/CD19-depleted stem cell transplant. All receptors come from a male patient between 2 and 9 years old who had a stem cell transplant for acute lymphoblastic leukemia, so the T cells may come from the graft donor.

This clonotype was detected many times. The J gene is TRBJ1-1, the V gene TRBV5-1, with D perhaps matching TRBD1 (5 bases). The CDR3 spans 12 residues. V gave up 1 base and J gave up 9 bases, with 10 bases separating them. Per germline, CDR1 SGHRS and CDR2 YFSETQ. This CDR3 reads CASSLTGRKAFF. The CDR3, as DNA: TGCGCCAGCAGCTTGACAGGACGAAAAGCTTTCTTT.

This clonotype has at least ten counts. The genes are TRBV2 and TRBJ2-1; no clear D. V was pared by 8 bases and J by 7 bases, with 12 bases between. CDR3 length equals 12 residues. CDR1 and CDR2 (germline): SNHLY, FYNNEI. This CDR3 is CASLLGSNEQFF. The CDR3 DNA reads as TGTGCCAGCTTATTGGGCTCTAATGAGCAGTTCTTC.

This clonotype was counted many times. The chain carries TRBV14 and TRBJ2-5, with D hard to call. This CDR3 is built from 16 residues. V lost 0 bases to trimming and J lost 4 bases, with 15 bases between them. Germline loops: CDR1 SGHDN, CDR2 FVKESK. The CDR3 here is CASSQEEGRWRETQYF. In DNA form, the CDR3 reads TGTGCCAGCAGCCAAGAGGAAGGACGGTGGAGAGAGACCCAGTACTTC.

The chain links TRBV7-2 to TRBJ2-7; 10 bases agree with TRBD2. The CDR3 sequence is 15 residues long. Germline assignment: CDR1 SGHTA and CDR2 FQGNSA. V gave up 5 bases and J gave up 2 bases; unmatched junction bases: 6. CDR3 bases: TGTGCCAGCAGCCCCGTCACTAGCGGGACCTACGAGCAGTACTTC. Encoded protein: CASSPVTSGTYEQYF.

At least ten counts were recorded for this clonotype. This sequence joins TRBV12-3 or TRBV12-4 and TRBJ2-7, with no clear D. The CDR3 is made up of 14 amino acids. Trimming left V 3 bases short and J 5 bases short, with 14 bases between. CDR3 sequence: CASSFSLNLDEQYF. The DNA of the CDR3 is TGTGCCAGCAGTTTCAGCCTCAATTTAGACGAGCAGTACTTC.

V usage is TRBV6-2 or TRBV6-3 and J usage is TRBJ1-2, with 8 bases matching TRBD1. CDR1 MNHEY and CDR2 SVGEGT come from the germline V gene. The CDR3 runs to 14 residues. The V segment lost 6 bases and the J segment 3 bases; nucleotides outside the gene matches: 6. This CDR3 is CASSVPGQDYGYTF. CDR3 nucleotides: TGTGCCAGCAGCGTTCCGGGACAGGACTATGGCTACACCTTC.

This clonotype has a single count. An end of the junction differs from the germline gene, which may be a read error. V is TRBV11-1 and J is TRBJ2-5; possibly TRBD2 for D (6 bases). Germline CDR1 is SGHAT and CDR2 is FQDESV (reference sequence). This CDR3 comprises 14 residues. This CDR3 is CASSTIWEEETQYF. CDR3 nucleotides: TGTGCTAGCAGCACAATCTGGGAGGAAGAGACCCAGTATTTC.

This clonotype has ten or more counts. This chain joins TRBV4-1 and TRBJ2-2; 9 nucleotides match TRBD2. With 2 bases clipped from V and 3 bases from J, the junction kept 19 bases outside the gene matches. From germline, CDR1 is MGHRA and CDR2 YSYEKL. The CDR3 extends over 21 amino acids. CDR3 in DNA: TGCGCCAGCAGCCAATTTAGACTAGCGGCACTACCTGGTGGGGACACCGGGGAGCTGTTTTTT. Amino acid sequence: CASSQFRLAALPGGDTGELFF.

This clonotype was detected ten times or more. The rearrangement joins TRBV29-1 to TRBJ1-2, with 7 positions matching TRBD1. This CDR3 is built from 12 residues. Germline CDR1 and CDR2: SQVTM and ANQGSEA. The trim removed 5 bases at V and 7 bases at J, leaving 7 bases unmatched. The CDR3 nucleotides are TGCAGCGTTCCTGACAGGGTTCCTGGCTACACCTTC. This translates into CSVPDRVPGYTF.

This clonotype showed up many times. V and J are TRBV13 and TRBJ2-7, with unresolved D. The germline V and J ends were trimmed by 5 bases and 2 bases, with 13 bases remaining between them. Germline values: CDR1 PRHDT, CDR2 FYEKMQ (reference sequence). This CDR3 spans 14 amino acids. This chain's CDR3 is CASSLRRSPYEQYF. CDR3 coding DNA: TGTGCCAGCAGCCTTAGGAGATCCCCCTACGAGCAGTACTTC.

This clonotype was seen repeatedly, ten times or more. The V gene is TRBV28, the J gene TRBJ2-7, with unresolved D. The germline gives CDR1 MDHEN, CDR2 SYDVKM. CDR3 size: 14 residues. V was cut by 3 bases and J by 4 bases, with 13 bases left in between. The CDR3 coding sequence is TGTGCCAGCAGTTTTGGTTGGAAGATTTACGAGCAGTACTTC. It is translated as CASSFGWKIYEQYF.

This clonotype occurred many times. CDR3: CASSLGAWGGRTDTQYF. The CDR3 nucleotides read TGTGCCAGCAGCTTAGGGGCGTGGGGGGGCCGCACAGATACGCAGTATTTT. This chain links TRBV11-2 with TRBJ2-3; weak D call: TRBD2 (7 bases). The CDR3 runs to 17 residues. Germline CDR1 SGHAT, CDR2 FQNNGV. V was clipped by 1 base and J by 1 base, with 15 bases between them.

This clonotype occurred many times. The chain links TRBV7-9 to TRBJ1-1; D is perhaps TRBD1 (6 bases). V lost 6 bases, J lost 3 bases, and 14 bases lay in between. This CDR3 contains 14 residues. Germline values: CDR1 SEHNR, CDR2 FQNEAQ (reference sequence). CDR3 nucleotide sequence: TGTGCCAGCAGTTCAGGGGTTAGGGACACTGAAGCTTTCTTT. This encodes CASSSGVRDTEAFF.

This clonotype was found many times. The chain links TRBV4-1 to TRBJ2-1; the match to TRBD1 covers 7 bases. CDR3 length: 15 amino acids. The ends lost 2 bases at V and 6 bases at J; junction bases unmatched: 7. Germline assignment: CDR1 MGHRA and CDR2 YSYEKL. The CDR3 nucleotides are TGCGCCAGCAGCCAAAACAGGGGATTCGGCAATGAGCAGTTCTTC. Translating gives CASSQNRGFGNEQFF.

CDR3 DNA sequence: TGTGCCAGCAGCGACTTAGGACGGGGGGACAATGAGCAGTTCTTC. Residues: CASSDLGRGDNEQFF. The genes are TRBV7-3 and TRBJ2-1; TRBD2 matches 7 bases. Looked up from germline, CDR1 is SGHTA and CDR2 is FQGTGA. This CDR3 is built from 15 residues. Losses at the gene ends were 5 bases for V and 5 bases for J; bases not matched to a gene: 9. Supplemented by reference TRBV7-3 and TRBJ2-1, the full variable domain reads GAGVSQTPSNKVTEKGKYVELRCDPISGHTALYWYRQSLGQGPEFLIYFQGTGAADDSGLPNDRFFAVRPEGSVSTLKIQRTERGDSAVYLCASSDLGRGDNEQFFGPGTRLTVL.

This clonotype was observed a handful of times. CDR3 region: CASKSGVLETQYF. CDR3 nucleotides: TGTGCCAGCAAATCCGGGGTCTTAGAGACCCAGTACTTC. This chain connects TRBV14 to TRBJ2-5, with D tentatively TRBD2 (5 bases). V gave up 7 bases and J gave up 4 bases, with 13 bases separating them. Germline CDR1 reads SGHDN; CDR2 reads FVKESK. The CDR3 has 13 amino acids.

Many counts were recorded for this clonotype. The rearrangement uses TRBV13 and TRBJ2-2, with a tentative D call TRBD1 (5 bases). The germline V and J ends were trimmed by 4 bases and 5 bases, with 5 bases remaining between them. The germline CDR1 and CDR2 sequences are PRHDT and FYEKMQ (reference sequence). This CDR3 has 12 amino acids. The CDR3 nucleotides read TGTGCCAGCAGCTCAGGGACCGGGGAGCTGTTTTTT. Amino acids: CASSSGTGELFF.

This clonotype occurred a few times. A read error may produce the germline difference seen at one junction end. The chain links TRBV7-7 to TRBJ2-7; D remains unclear. This CDR3 contains 14 residues. Germline lookup yields CDR1 SSHAT and CDR2 FNYEAQ (reference sequence). CDR3 sequence reads: CASSRGGPGHEQYF. DNA of the CDR3: TGTGCTAGCAGCCGAGGCGGCCCCGGCCACGAGCAGTACTTC.

This clonotype was counted only a few times. The V and J genes are TRBV12-5 and TRBJ2-4; possible D gene TRBD1, 6 bases. Germline V gives CDR1 LGHNT, CDR2 FRNRAP. CDR3 length: 12 residues. V was trimmed by 4 bases and J by 15 bases, leaving 16 bases between them. The DNA for the CDR3 is TGTGCTAGTGGTTCCCCCAGGGCCAGGGGGTACTTC. Protein: CASGSPRARGYF.

At least ten counts were recorded for this clonotype. CDR3 residues: CASSLVGGASAYEQYF. In DNA, the CDR3 is TGCGCCAGCAGCTTGGTCGGTGGGGCCTCGGCCTACGAGCAGTACTTC. The chain carries TRBV5-1 and TRBJ2-7, with D possibly matching TRBD1 (5 bases). Trimming removed 0 bases at V and 2 bases at J, with 15 bases between. Germline lookup yields CDR1 SGHRS and CDR2 YFSETQ. CDR3 length: 16 amino acids.